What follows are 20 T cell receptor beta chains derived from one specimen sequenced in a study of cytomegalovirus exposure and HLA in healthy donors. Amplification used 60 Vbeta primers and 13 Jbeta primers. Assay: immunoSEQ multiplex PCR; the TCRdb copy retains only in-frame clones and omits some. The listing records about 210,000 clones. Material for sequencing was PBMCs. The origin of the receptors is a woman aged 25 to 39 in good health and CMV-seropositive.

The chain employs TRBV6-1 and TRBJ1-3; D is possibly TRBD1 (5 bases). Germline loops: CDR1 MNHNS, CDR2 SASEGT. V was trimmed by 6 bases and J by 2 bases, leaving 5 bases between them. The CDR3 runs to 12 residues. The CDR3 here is CASRTAGNTIYF. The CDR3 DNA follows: TGTGCCAGCAGGACAGCTGGAAACACCATATATTTT.

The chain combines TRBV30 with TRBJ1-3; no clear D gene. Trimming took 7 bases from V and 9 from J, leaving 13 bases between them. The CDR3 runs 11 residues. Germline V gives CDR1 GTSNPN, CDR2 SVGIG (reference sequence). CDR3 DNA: TGTGCCTTCGGAGCTCAGAGCACCATATATTTT. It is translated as CAFGAQSTIYF.

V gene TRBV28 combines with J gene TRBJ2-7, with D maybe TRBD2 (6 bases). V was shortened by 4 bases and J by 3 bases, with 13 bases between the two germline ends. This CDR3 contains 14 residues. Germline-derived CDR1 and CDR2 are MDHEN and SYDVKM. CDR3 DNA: TGTGCCAGCAGTTCCTCGGGACTCAGCTACGAGCAGTACTTC. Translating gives CASSSSGLSYEQYF.

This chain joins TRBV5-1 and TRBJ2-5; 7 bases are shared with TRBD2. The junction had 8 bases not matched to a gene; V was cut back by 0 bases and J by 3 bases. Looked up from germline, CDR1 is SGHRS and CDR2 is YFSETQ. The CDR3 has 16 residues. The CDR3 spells CASSLAAAGIEETQYF. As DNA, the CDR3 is TGCGCCAGCAGCTTGGCGGCAGCGGGGATTGAAGAGACCCAGTACTTC.

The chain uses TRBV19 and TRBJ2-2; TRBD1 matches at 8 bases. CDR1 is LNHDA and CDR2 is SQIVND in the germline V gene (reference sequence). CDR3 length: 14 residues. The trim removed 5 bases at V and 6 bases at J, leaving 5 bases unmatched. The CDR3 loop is CASSLSRGPGELFF. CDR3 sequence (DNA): TGTGCCAGTAGTCTGTCCAGGGGGCCCGGGGAGCTGTTTTTT.

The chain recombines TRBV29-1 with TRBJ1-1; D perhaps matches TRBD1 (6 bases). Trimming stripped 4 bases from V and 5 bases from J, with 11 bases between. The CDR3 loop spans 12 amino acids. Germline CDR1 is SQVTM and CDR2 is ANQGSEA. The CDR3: CSVVPRGTEAFF. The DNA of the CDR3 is TGCAGCGTTGTCCCCAGGGGAACTGAAGCTTTCTTT.

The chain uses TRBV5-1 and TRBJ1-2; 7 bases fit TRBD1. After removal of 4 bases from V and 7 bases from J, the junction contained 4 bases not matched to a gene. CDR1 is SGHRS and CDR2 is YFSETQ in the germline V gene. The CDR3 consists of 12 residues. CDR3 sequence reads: CASSPGTVGYTF. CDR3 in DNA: TGCGCCAGCAGCCCCGGGACAGTTGGCTACACCTTC.

DNA for the CDR3: TGCGCCAGCAGCACGGGACTAGCGGTCTCCTACAATGAGCAGTTCTTC. As protein: CASSTGLAVSYNEQFF. This sequence joins TRBV5-1 and TRBJ2-1; 11 bases match TRBD2. The CDR3 loop spans 16 amino acids. CDR1 is SGHRS, CDR2 YFSETQ, per germline. After removal of 4 bases from V and 0 bases from J, the junction contained 3 bases not matched to a gene.

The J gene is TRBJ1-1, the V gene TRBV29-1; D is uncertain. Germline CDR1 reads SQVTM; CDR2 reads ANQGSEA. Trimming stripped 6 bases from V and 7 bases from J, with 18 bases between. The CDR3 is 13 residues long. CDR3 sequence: CSVAKEADYEAFF. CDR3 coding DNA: TGCAGCGTCGCTAAGGAGGCTGATTATGAAGCTTTCTTT.

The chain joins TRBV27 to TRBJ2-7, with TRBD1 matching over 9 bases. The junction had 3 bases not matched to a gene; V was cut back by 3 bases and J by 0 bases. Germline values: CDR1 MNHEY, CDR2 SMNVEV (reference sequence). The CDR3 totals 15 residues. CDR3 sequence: CASSFTGGGSYEQYF. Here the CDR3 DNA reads TGTGCCAGCAGTTTCACAGGGGGCGGCTCCTACGAGCAGTACTTC.

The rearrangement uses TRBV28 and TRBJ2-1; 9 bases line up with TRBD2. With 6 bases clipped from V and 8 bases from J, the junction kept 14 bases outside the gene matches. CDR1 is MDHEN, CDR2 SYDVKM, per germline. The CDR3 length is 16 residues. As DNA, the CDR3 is TGTGCCAGCAGCTCCCCCTCAGCGGGAGGATGGGATGAGCAGTTCTTC. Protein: CASSSPSAGGWDEQFF. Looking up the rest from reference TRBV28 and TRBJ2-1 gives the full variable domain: DVKVTQSSRYLVKRTGEKVFLECVQDMDHENMFWYRQDPGLGLRLIYFSYDVKMKEKGDIPEGYSVSREKKERFSLILESASTNQTSMYLCASSSPSAGGWDEQFFGPGTRLTVL.

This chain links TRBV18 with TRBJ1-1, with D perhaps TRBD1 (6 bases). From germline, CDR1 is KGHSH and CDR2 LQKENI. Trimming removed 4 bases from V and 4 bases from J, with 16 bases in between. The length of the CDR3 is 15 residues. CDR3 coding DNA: TGTGCCAGCTCACTTAACAGGGATTGGATCACTGAAGCTTTCTTT. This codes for CASSLNRDWITEAFF. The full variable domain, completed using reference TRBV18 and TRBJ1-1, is NAGVMQNPRHLVRRRGQEARLRCSPMKGHSHVYWYRQLPEEGLKFMVYLQKENIIDESGMPKERFSAEFPKEGPSILRIQQVVRGDSAAYFCASSLNRDWITEAFFGQGTRLTVV.

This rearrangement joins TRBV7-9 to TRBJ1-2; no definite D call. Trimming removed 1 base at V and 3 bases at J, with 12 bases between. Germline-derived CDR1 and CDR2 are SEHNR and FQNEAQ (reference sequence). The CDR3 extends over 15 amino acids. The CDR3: CASSLERGGDYGYTF. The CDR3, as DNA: TGTGCCAGCAGCTTAGAGCGGGGTGGGGACTATGGCTACACCTTC. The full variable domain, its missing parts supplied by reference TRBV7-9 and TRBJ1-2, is DTGVSQNPRHKITKRGQNVTFRCDPISEHNRLYWYRQTLGQGPEFLTYFQNEAQLEKSRLLSDRFSAERPKGSFSTLEIQRTEQGDSAMYLCASSLERGGDYGYTFGSGTRLTVV.

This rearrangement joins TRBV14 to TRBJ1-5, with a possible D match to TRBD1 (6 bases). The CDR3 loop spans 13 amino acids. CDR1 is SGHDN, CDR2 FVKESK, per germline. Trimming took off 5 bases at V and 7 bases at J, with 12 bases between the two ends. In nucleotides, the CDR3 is TGTGCCAGCAGCTCGGGACACTGGCAGCCCCAGCATTTT. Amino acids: CASSSGHWQPQHF.

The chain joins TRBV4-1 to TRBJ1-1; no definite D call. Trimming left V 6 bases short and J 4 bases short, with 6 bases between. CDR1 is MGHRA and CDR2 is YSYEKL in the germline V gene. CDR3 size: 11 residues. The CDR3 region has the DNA TGCGCCAGCAGGGACTTCACTGAAGCTTTCTTT. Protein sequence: CASRDFTEAFF.

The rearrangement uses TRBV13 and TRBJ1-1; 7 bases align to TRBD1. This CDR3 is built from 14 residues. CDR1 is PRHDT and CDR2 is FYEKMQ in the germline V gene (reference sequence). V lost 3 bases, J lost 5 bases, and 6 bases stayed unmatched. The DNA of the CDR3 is TGTGCCAGCAGCTTGACAGGGATGGGGACTGAAGCTTTCTTT. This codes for CASSLTGMGTEAFF.

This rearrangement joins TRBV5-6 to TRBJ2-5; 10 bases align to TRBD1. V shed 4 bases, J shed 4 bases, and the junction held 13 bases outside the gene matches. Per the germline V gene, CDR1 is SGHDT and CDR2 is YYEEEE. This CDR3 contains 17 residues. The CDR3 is CASSLRAGTGVGETQYF. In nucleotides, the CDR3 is TGTGCCAGCAGCCTCCGAGCTGGGACAGGGGTTGGAGAGACCCAGTACTTC.

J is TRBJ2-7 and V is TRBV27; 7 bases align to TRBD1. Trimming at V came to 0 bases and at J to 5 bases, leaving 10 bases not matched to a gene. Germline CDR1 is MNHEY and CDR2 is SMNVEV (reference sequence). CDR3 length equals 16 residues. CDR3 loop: CASSLSGEGATDEQYF. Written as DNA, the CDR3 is TGTGCCAGCAGTTTATCCGGAGAGGGGGCTACAGACGAGCAGTACTTC.

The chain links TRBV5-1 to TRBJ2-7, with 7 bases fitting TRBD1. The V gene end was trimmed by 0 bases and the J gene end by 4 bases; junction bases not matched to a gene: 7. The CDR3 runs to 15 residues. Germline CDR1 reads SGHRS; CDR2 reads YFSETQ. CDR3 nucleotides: TGCGCCAGCAGCTTGGATGGCCCCAGGGGGTACGAGCAGTACTTC. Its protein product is CASSLDGPRGYEQYF.

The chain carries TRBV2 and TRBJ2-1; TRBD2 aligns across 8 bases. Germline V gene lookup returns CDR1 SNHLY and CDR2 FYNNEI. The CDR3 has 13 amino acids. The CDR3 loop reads CVTAGENPDEQFF. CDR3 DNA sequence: TGTGTCACAGCGGGGGAAAACCCCGATGAGCAGTTCTTC.